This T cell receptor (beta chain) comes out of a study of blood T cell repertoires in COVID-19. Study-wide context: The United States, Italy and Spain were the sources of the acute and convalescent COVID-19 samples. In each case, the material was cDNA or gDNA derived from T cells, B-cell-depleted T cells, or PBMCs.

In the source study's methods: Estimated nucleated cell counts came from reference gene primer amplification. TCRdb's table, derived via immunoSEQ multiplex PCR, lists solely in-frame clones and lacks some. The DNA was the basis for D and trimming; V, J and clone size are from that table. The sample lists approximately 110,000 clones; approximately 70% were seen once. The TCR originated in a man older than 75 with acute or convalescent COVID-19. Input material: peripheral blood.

DNA for the CDR3: TGTGCCAGCAGATCGACAGCGTTCGATCAGCCCCAGCATTTT. It is translated as CASRSTAFDQPQHF. This chain joins TRBV6-5 and TRBJ1-5, with a tentative D call TRBD1 (5 bases). The CDR3 is 14 amino acids. The V end was cut by 6 bases, the J end by 5 bases, with 14 bases between. Germline V gives CDR1 MNHEY, CDR2 SVGAGI.